Listed below are T cell receptor beta chains from one sample, sequenced in a study of blood T cells in healthy people across ages. MiXCR was run by TCRdb on the 5' RACE reads, yielding one entry per CDR3 protein. The sample shows 1.5 million or so distinct CDR3 sequences, about 40% of them seen only once. Sequenced sample: blood. These receptors were obtained from a woman aged 18 to 35 in good health. CDR3s include the opening cysteine and the closing phenylalanine or tryptophan. D genes are given only for firm matches. Clone size is stated in some rows and not others, as once, few, many or a class when expanded.

- TRBJ2-5 few TRBV2 CASRDHTNQETQYF TGTGCCAGCAGGGACCATACAAACCAAGAGACCCAGTACTTC
TRBD1 TRBJ1-6 - TRBV7-2 CASSPPRQGDNSPLHF TGTGCCAGCAGCCCACCCCGACAGGGTGATAATTCACCCCTCCACTTT
TRBD2 TRBJ2-4 few TRBV20-1 CSAVTSGRGGTYNEQYF TGCAGTGCTGTAACTAGCGGGAGAGGGGGGACTTACAATGAGCAGTACTTC
- TRBJ2-1 - TRBV20-1 CSARDRMDAEQFF TGCAGTGCTAGAGATCGCATGGATGCCGAGCAGTTCTTC
- TRBJ1-1 once TRBV7-9 CASSLELVNTEAFF TGTGCCAGCAGCTTAGAACTCGTCAACACTGAAGCTTTCTTT
- TRBJ2-3 - TRBV15 CATSRALGTLHPQYF TGTGCCACCAGCAGAGCCCTCGGGACTCTCCATCCGCAGTATTTT
- TRBJ2-3 few TRBV29-1 CSESLGGRTDTQYF TGCAGCGAGTCCTTGGGGGGCCGAACAGATACGCAGTATTTT
TRBD1 TRBJ1-4 - TRBV29-1 CSVQGDLEKLFF TGCAGCGTACAGGGGGACCTAGAAAAACTGTTTTTT
TRBD2 TRBJ2-7 - TRBV20-1 CSAREAGSYNEQYF TGCAGTGCTAGGGAAGCGGGGTCCTACAATGAGCAGTACTTC
- TRBJ2-3 many TRBV12-3/TRBV12-4 CASSPLGGTDTQYF TGTGCCAGCAGTCCCTTAGGGGGCACAGATACGCAGTATTTT
- TRBJ1-2 once TRBV20-1 CSARDGAGSGYGYTF TGCAGTGCTAGAGATGGGGCAGGGTCGGGCTATGGCTACACCTTC
- TRBJ1-3 - TRBV10-3 CAISEASGTSSGNTIYF TGTGCCATCAGTGAGGCCTCCGGGACAAGCTCTGGAAACACCATATATTTT
- TRBJ2-5 once TRBV5-1 CASSSSRVGETQYF TGCGCCAGCAGCTCCTCCAGGGTAGGGGAGACCCAGTACTTC
TRBD2 TRBJ2-3 - TRBV5-1 CASSPGLAGLTSTDTQYF TGCGCCAGCAGCCCCGGGCTAGCGGGTCTAACTAGCACAGATACGCAGTATTTT
- TRBJ2-1 few TRBV20-1 CSAGQRLNNEQFF TGCAGTGCTGGACAGCGACTGAACAATGAGCAGTTCTTC
TRBD2 TRBJ2-2 - TRBV7-2 CASSWASGSGVGELFF TGTGCCAGCAGCTGGGCTAGCGGGAGCGGGGTCGGGGAGCTGTTTTTT
- TRBJ1-1 - TRBV6-1 CASSVSAANTEAFF TGTGCCAGCAGTGTCTCAGCGGCGAACACTGAAGCTTTCTTT
- TRBJ2-2 few TRBV20-1 CSALLLSPGELFF TGCAGTGCCCTCCTACTGAGCCCCGGGGAGCTGTTTTTT
- TRBJ2-3 - TRBV2 CASSVGSPSSTDTQYF TGTGCCAGCAGTGTGGGGAGTCCCTCCAGCACAGATACGCAGTATTTT
TRBD2 TRBJ2-1 - TRBV4-1 CASSTHGTSGTNEQFF TGCGCCAGCAGCACACACGGGACTAGCGGAACCAATGAGCAGTTCTTC
- TRBJ1-2 few TRBV20-1 CSASLQPRYGYTF TGCAGTGCTAGCCTCCAGCCTCGATATGGCTACACCTTC
- TRBJ1-1 - TRBV14 CASSQGVENRHLFNTEAFF TGTGCCAGCAGCCAGGGGGTCGAGAACCGACACCTATTTAACACTGAAGCTTTCTTT
TRBD1 TRBJ1-2 once TRBV20-1 CSAGQGLDYGYTF TGCAGTGCCGGACAGGGTTTAGACTATGGCTACACCTTC
- TRBJ2-2 once TRBV15 CATSSFSGELFF TGTGCCACCAGCAGCTTCTCCGGGGAGCTGTTTTTT
- TRBJ2-3 - TRBV6-2/TRBV6-3 CASIGGRGWTDTQYF TGTGCCAGCATCGGAGGGCGGGGATGGACAGATACGCAGTATTTT
- TRBJ1-1 - TRBV11-1 CASSPSSGLNTEAFF TGTGCCAGCAGCCCGAGCTCAGGGTTGAACACTGAAGCTTTCTTT
TRBD1 TRBJ2-3 few TRBV7-6 CASSRGQDLTDTQYF TGTGCCAGCAGCCGCGGACAGGATCTCACAGATACGCAGTATTTT
TRBD1 TRBJ1-1 once TRBV4-1 CASSQRDREAAFF TGCGCCAGCAGCCAACGGGACAGGGAAGCAGCTTTCTTT
- TRBJ2-7 - TRBV21-1 CASSKDRGQGDEQYF TGTGCCAGCAGCAAAGACAGGGGACAGGGTGACGAGCAGTACTTC
TRBD1 TRBJ2-3 - TRBV27 CASSARRTGGADTQYF TGTGCCAGCAGCGCCAGGCGGACAGGGGGCGCAGATACGCAGTATTTT
- TRBJ1-1 - TRBV20-1 CSARGLLRLVNTEAFF TGCAGTGCTAGGGGGCTCCTCCGTTTGGTGAACACTGAAGCTTTCTTT
- TRBJ2-1 few TRBV11-2 CASSRVLGNEQFF TGTGCCAGCAGTCGGGTGTTGGGGAATGAGCAGTTCTTC
- TRBJ2-1 - TRBV3-1 CASSQDGEPYNEQFF TGTGCCAGCAGCCAAGATGGGGAACCCTACAATGAGCAGTTCTTC
- TRBJ1-2 few TRBV6-1 CASSVGGEDGYTF TGTGCCAGCAGTGTCGGGGGAGAGGATGGCTACACCTTC
- TRBJ2-2 - TRBV12-3/TRBV12-4 CASSRRRLNTGELFF TGTGCCAGCAGCCGGCGCAGGCTGAACACCGGGGAGCTGTTTTTT
- TRBJ2-7 many TRBV30 CASEGAFGSYEQYF TGTGCCTCTGAAGGGGCGTTCGGATCCTACGAGCAGTACTTC
- TRBJ1-1 - TRBV5-1 CASTLGVMNTEAFF TGCGCCAGCACCCTCGGGGTCATGAACACTGAAGCTTTCTTT
- TRBJ2-7 few TRBV29-1 CSAPGGPNEQYF TGCAGCGCGCCGGGCGGCCCCAACGAGCAGTACTTC